The clone carrying this TCR beta chain was observed a few times. The data were taken from a study of cytotoxic CD8 clonotypes in ibrutinib-treated CLL. Germline CDR1 and CDR2: MDHEN and SYDVKM. The CDR3 has 12 residues. With V trimmed by 9 bases and J by 6 bases, 1 base remained unmatched. Measured with immunoSEQ multiplex PCR; TCRdb has only the in-frame clones, and not every one. The sample carries 53,000 or so clones, nearly 55% recorded once. Sequencing used PBMCs, obtained at disease progression, from a patient treated with ibrutinib. The receptor was derived from a human donor with chronic lymphocytic leukemia. The chain employs TRBV28 and TRBJ1-5, with TRBD1 identical over 11 bases. CDR3 sequence: CARGTGGQPQHF. CDR3 DNA sequence: TGTGCCAGGGGGACAGGGGGTCAGCCCCAGCATTTT.